Each of the 14 T cell receptor beta chains below was sequenced from the same sample in a study of early T cells in non-severe SARS-CoV-2 infection. TCRdb re-called the 5' RACE reads through MiXCR, storing one row per CDR3 protein. The sample consists of more than 90,000 distinct CDR3 sequences, approximately 13% of them appearing once. The sample comprised whole blood. The receptors were sampled from an adult who was a healthcare worker with PCR-confirmed SARS-CoV-2 infection or an uninfected control (not recorded which).

This rearrangement joins TRBV7-2 to TRBJ2-7; D not resolved. Germline V CDR1 and CDR2: SGHTA, FQGNSA. V shed 5 bases and J shed 2 bases, with 13 bases lying between them. This CDR3 contains 14 residues. The CDR3 protein is CASSTRSGPYEQYF. The CDR3 nucleotides are TGTGCCAGCAGCACCCGCTCAGGTCCCTACGAGCAGTACTTC.

This clonotype has only a few counts. The V call is TRBV12-3 or TRBV12-4, the J call TRBJ2-5, with D possibly TRBD1 on 7 matching bases. V gave up 5 bases and J gave up 5 bases, with 21 bases separating them. CDR3 size: 16 residues. DNA for the CDR3: TGTGCCAGCAGTCTTGCGGGGATGGGGGGACAGGAGACCCAGTACTTC. It specifies CASSLAGMGGQETQYF.

V and J are TRBV4-1 and TRBJ1-5; D is unclear. Germline assignment: CDR1 MGHRA and CDR2 YSYEKL. Between the trimmed V and J ends, which lost 3 bases and 9 bases, there was a span of 9 bases. This CDR3 is built from 12 residues. The CDR3 DNA sequence: TGCGCCAGCAGCCATGGAGAAGGGCCCCAGCATTTT. Its translation is CASSHGEGPQHF.

This sequence joins TRBV2 and TRBJ2-3; 9 nucleotides line up with TRBD1. The ends lost 6 bases at V and 4 bases at J; junction bases unmatched: 8. Germline V gives CDR1 SNHLY, CDR2 FYNNEI. CDR3 length: 15 residues. The CDR3 is CASRPTGGMADTQYF. In DNA, the CDR3 is TGTGCCAGCAGGCCGACAGGGGGGATGGCAGATACGCAGTATTTT.

This clonotype was picked up many times. This chain joins TRBV4-3 and TRBJ1-6, with 10 bases that match TRBD1. The germline V gene encodes CDR1 LGHNA and CDR2 YSLEER. The CDR3 covers 16 residues. J gave up 13 bases and V 0 bases, and 9 bases lay outside the gene matches. CDR3 in amino acids: CASSQDPPGQGSPLHF. The CDR3 nucleotides read TGCGCCAGCAGCCAAGACCCCCCGGGACAGGGGTCCCCCCTCCACTTT.

This clonotype was picked up a small number of times. The rearrangement links TRBV12-3 or TRBV12-4 to TRBJ1-5, with D hard to call. The V and J ends lost 7 bases and 4 bases respectively, with 11 bases between them. The length of the CDR3 is 13 residues. The CDR3 loop is CASTMGGNQPQHF. DNA for the CDR3: TGTGCCAGCACCATGGGAGGGAATCAGCCCCAGCATTTT.

This clonotype occurred many times. This chain links TRBV2 with TRBJ2-3; 10 bases align to TRBD2. Trimming cost V 5 bases and J 4 bases; bases outside gene matches: 9. Germline-derived CDR1 and CDR2 are SNHLY and FYNNEI. This CDR3 is 16 amino acids long. The CDR3 region has the DNA TGTGCCAGCAGTCGCCTAGCGGGGGTTCGCGCAGATACGCAGTATTTT. It translates to CASSRLAGVRADTQYF.

This clonotype turned up a few times. V and J are TRBV11-3 and TRBJ2-5; 7 positions match TRBD2. There are 14 residues in the CDR3. Germline-derived CDR1 and CDR2 are SGHNT and YENEEA. After removal of 1 base from V and 2 bases from J, the junction contained 1 base not matched to a gene. The CDR3 loop reads CASSLGGGQETQYF. The DNA for the CDR3 is TGTGCCAGCAGCTTAGGCGGGGGTCAAGAGACCCAGTACTTC.

The V gene is TRBV20-1, the J gene TRBJ2-7; 8 bases are a match to TRBD1. The germline V gene has CDR1 DFQATT and CDR2 SNEGSKA (reference sequence). J gave up 6 bases and V 5 bases, and 15 bases lay outside the gene matches. The CDR3 is 15 residues long. In nucleotides, the CDR3 is TGCAGTGCTGGCTCAGTGGACAGGGTTGACTCCGAGCAGTACTTC. It is translated as CSAGSVDRVDSEQYF.

The chain carries TRBV7-2 and TRBJ2-3; TRBD2 aligns across 7 bases. CDR3 length: 13 residues. J lost 10 bases, V lost 1 base, and 5 bases had no gene match. CDR1 and CDR2 (germline): SGHTA, FQGNSA. The CDR3 region has the DNA TGTGCCAGCAGCTTAGGGCGGGGGTCGGCGCAGTATTTT. Residues: CASSLGRGSAQYF. The variable domain in full, with the rest retrieved from reference TRBV7-2 and TRBJ2-3, is GAGVSQSPSNKVTEKGKDVELRCDPISGHTALYWYRQSLGQGLEFLIYFQGNSAPDKSGLPSDRFSAERTGGSVSTLTIQRTQQEDSAVYLCASSLGRGSAQYFGPGTRLTVL.

A word on this clonotype: One base away lies a much larger clone, so this may be a sequencing read error. The chain couples TRBV28 to TRBJ2-3, with 8 bases aligning to TRBD2. In germline, CDR1 is MDHEN, CDR2 SYDVKM. The CDR3 length is 15 residues. With V trimmed by 10 bases and J by 1 base, 10 bases remained unmatched. The CDR3 DNA is TGTGCCAACAGCTCCCCAGCGGGGGGCACAGATACGCAGTATTTT. Translating it yields CANSSPAGGTDTQYF.

Ten or more counts support this clonotype. The chain recombines TRBV11-2 with TRBJ1-3, with 11 positions matching TRBD1. Germline V gene lookup returns CDR1 SGHAT and CDR2 FQNNGV. This CDR3 is 16 amino acids long. V dropped 5 bases and J dropped 3; count of bases not matched to a gene: 6. The CDR3 loop reads CASSVGQGAFGNTIYF. CDR3 coding DNA: TGTGCCAGCAGCGTCGGACAGGGGGCCTTTGGAAACACCATATATTTT.

This rearrangement joins TRBV6-2 or TRBV6-3 to TRBJ2-4; 7 bases agree with TRBD2. The V gene end was trimmed by 4 bases and the J gene end by 8 bases; junction bases not matched to a gene: 5. The length of the CDR3 is 13 residues. Germline CDR1 reads MNHEY; CDR2 reads SVGEGT. The DNA for the CDR3 is TGTGCCAGCAGTTGGGACCGGGAGGACATTCAGTACTTC. This gives the protein CASSWDREDIQYF.

Ten or more counts support this clonotype. The genes are TRBV4-2 and TRBJ2-3; 8 bases are shared with TRBD2. Germline V gives CDR1 LGHNA, CDR2 YNFKEQ. The V segment lost 5 bases and the J segment 1 base; nucleotides outside the gene matches: 5. The CDR3 extends over 15 amino acids. The CDR3 loop reads CASSTLSGGTDTQYF. The CDR3 nucleotides are TGTGCCAGCAGCACGCTTAGCGGGGGCACAGATACGCAGTATTTT.